These 7 T cell receptor beta chains were sequenced from one sample in a study of persistence of HIV-infected CD4 T cells. The libraries were made with immunoSEQ version 4 in survey mode. Repertoires were generated with immunoSEQ multiplex PCR, while TCRdb's copy carries only in-frame clones and drops some. The profile shows approximately 30,000 clones, 82% of them singletons. Stimulation used around 9.1 ug/mL lysate from CMV-infected fibroblasts. CD40L/CD69 double-negative CD45RO-high memory CD4+ T cells were collected. Their antigens remain unidentified. The sequencing used CD4+ T cells sorted from PBMCs after approximately 18-hour stimulation, collected from a patient who received antiretroviral therapy. All receptors come from an adult woman with HIV who was CMV-seropositive.

This clone turned up a few times. The chain combines TRBV18 with TRBJ2-3; no firm D call. Trimming took off 3 bases at V and 4 bases at J, with 11 bases between the two ends. This CDR3 is 14 amino acids long. Looked up from germline, CDR1 is KGHSH and CDR2 is LQKENI. The chain's CDR3 is CASSPTSRPDTQYF. CDR3 nucleotides: TGTGCCAGCTCACCCACGTCGCGGCCAGATACGCAGTATTTT.

This clone was seen a handful of times. This chain joins TRBV15 and TRBJ1-1; TRBD1 aligns across 7 bases. The CDR3 spans 15 residues. Germline CDR1 reads LNHNV; CDR2 reads YYDKDF (reference sequence). The V segment lost 8 bases and the J segment 4 bases; nucleotides outside the gene matches: 13. CDR3 sequence: CATSKDRRESTEAFF. CDR3 in DNA: TGTGCCACCTCCAAGGACAGGAGAGAGTCCACTGAAGCTTTCTTT.

This chain uses TRBV5-1 with TRBJ1-5; the match to TRBD1 covers 7 bases. CDR1 is SGHRS, CDR2 YFSETQ, per germline. The length of the CDR3 is 15 residues. After removal of 4 bases from V and 0 bases from J, the junction contained 4 bases not matched to a gene. The CDR3 bases are TGCGCCAGCAGCCCGGGACAGAATAGCAATCAGCCCCAGCATTTT. Amino acid sequence: CASSPGQNSNQPQHF.

This chain joins TRBV9 and TRBJ2-2; maybe TRBD1 (5 bases). V lost 0 bases and J 6 bases, leaving 15 bases between the germline ends. The germline V gene has CDR1 SGDLS and CDR2 YYNGEE. The CDR3 totals 16 residues. CDR3 loop: CASSVVPGNLPGELFF. DNA for the CDR3: TGTGCCAGCAGCGTAGTTCCAGGGAACCTCCCCGGGGAGCTGTTTTTT.

The gene calls are TRBV5-5 and TRBJ2-2; 13 bases are shared with TRBD2. Per the germline V gene, CDR1 is SGHKS and CDR2 is YYEKEE (reference sequence). This CDR3 region has 16 residues. V shed 4 bases, J shed 4 bases, and the junction held 4 bases outside the gene matches. CDR3 sequence (DNA): TGTGCCAGCAGCCCACTAGCGGGGGGGGGCACCGGGGAGCTGTTTTTT. Its protein product is CASSPLAGGGTGELFF.

This clone is a singleton in its sample. The chain links TRBV4-1 to TRBJ2-6; possible D gene TRBD1, 5 bases. The V gene lost 0 bases and the J gene lost 4 bases, with 19 bases spanning the gap. CDR1 and CDR2 from the germline V gene are MGHRA and YSYEKL. There are 19 residues in the CDR3. As DNA, the CDR3 is TGCGCCAGCAGCCAAGATGGGCAGGGCCAATTGGGGGGGGCCAACGTCCTGACTTTC. Its translation: CASSQDGQGQLGGANVLTF.

This chain's CDR3 is CASKGGLGTDTQYF. Written as DNA, the CDR3 is TGTGCCAGCAAAGGGGGATTAGGCACAGATACGCAGTATTTT. The genes are TRBV2 and TRBJ2-3; D is possibly TRBD1 (6 bases). V lost 7 bases and J 1 base, leaving 12 bases between the germline ends. The CDR3 is 14 residues long. Per the germline V gene, CDR1 is SNHLY and CDR2 is FYNNEI.